The rows below give T cell receptor beta chains drawn from one sample of a study of cytomegalovirus exposure and HLA in healthy donors. Produced via immunoSEQ multiplex PCR; TCRdb's table is partial and in-frame only. The sample consists of about 37,000 clones, about four fifths of them appearing once. The sequenced sample was PBMCs. The receptors come from a middle-aged woman in good health and CMV-seronegative. The CDR3 runs from the conserved cysteine through the conserved F or W. A D gene is named only where the DNA matches it firmly. The listing skips clone size in some rows; elsewhere it reads once, few, many or a size class.

TRBD2,TRBV4-1,NA,CASSARSGGNNEQFF
NA,TRBV21-1,NA,CASSTTGNLEQFF
NA,TRBV4-1,NA,CASSQLGGNQPQHF
NA,TRBV15,NA,CATSREAGDEQFF
NA,TRBV2,NA,CASRSSAPPLEAFF
NA,TRBV15,NA,CATSIHPVSNEKLFF
TRBD2,TRBV7-9,once,CASSRGGTTDTQYF
NA,TRBV6-5,NA,CASSKRDQPQHF
TRBD2,TRBV7-2,NA,CASSLDLGGAPYEQYF
TRBD2,TRBV5-1,once,CASSFRLAGGVNTDTQYF